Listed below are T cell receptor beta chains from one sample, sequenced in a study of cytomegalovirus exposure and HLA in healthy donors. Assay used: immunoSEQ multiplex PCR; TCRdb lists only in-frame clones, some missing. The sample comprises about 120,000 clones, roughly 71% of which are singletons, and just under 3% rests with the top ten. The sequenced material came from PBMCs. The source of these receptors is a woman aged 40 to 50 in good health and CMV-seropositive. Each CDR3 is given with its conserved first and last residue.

CAISESNKGLEQYF TRBJ2-7 TRBV10-3 14
CASSGDRGVFTEAFF TRBJ1-1 TRBV28 15
CASNIDPGANYGYTF TRBJ1-2 TRBV4-2 15
CAWSRYQGTGNTIYF TRBJ1-3 TRBV30 15
CASSPHAQRTGELFF TRBJ2-2 TRBV27 15
CASSRQGTSEQYF TRBJ2-7 TRBV19 13
CASSLSRTETHSHYGYTF TRBJ1-2 TRBV27 18
CASSDRVPNEKLFF TRBJ1-4 TRBV19 14
CATSRERSPFQPQHF TRBJ1-5 TRBV15 15
CASSLSPRQGYPTDTQYF TRBJ2-3 TRBV27 18
CATSRALGMTGPGTEPQHF TRBJ1-5 TRBV15 19
CASSVTPFTDRANSPLHF TRBJ1-6 TRBV9 18
CASSEGQGAAQPQHF TRBJ1-5 TRBV6-1 15
CASSILGGNQPQHF TRBJ1-5 TRBV19 14
CASTLVGNQPQHF TRBJ1-5 TRBV2 13
CASRPTGYNEKLFF TRBJ1-4 TRBV6-5 14
CASSQDLAGGRVNEQFF TRBJ2-1 TRBV4-3 17
CASSYEAGAVYGYTF TRBJ1-2 TRBV6-5 15
CASSLDFGTSGRELFF TRBJ2-2 TRBV5-1 16
CASSSVTGTGYGYTF TRBJ1-2 TRBV5-5 15
CAWSAHSGGELFF TRBJ2-2 TRBV30 13
CASTSGGGEKLFF TRBJ1-4 TRBV5-1 13
CASTPSGGPETQYF TRBJ2-5 TRBV9 14
CASSLLSGWRTDTEAFF TRBJ1-1 TRBV5-6 17
CASSKGQGANTEAFF TRBJ1-1 TRBV11-3 15
CASSPASGRAGEQYF TRBJ2-7 TRBV4-1 15
CASSPGADPDQPQHF TRBJ1-5 TRBV9 15
CASSPPWGRVVGNEQFF TRBJ2-1 TRBV7-9 17
CASSLRGFDQPQHF TRBJ1-5 TRBV28 14
CASTPTGYTEAFF TRBJ1-1 TRBV11-1 13
CASGLVRSGEQYF TRBJ2-7 TRBV12-5 13
CSGLGPGDEQYF TRBJ2-7 TRBV29-1 12
CASSKRPEGSNEQFF TRBJ2-1 TRBV19 15
CASSSLTGMTGQGSGEQFF TRBJ2-1 TRBV7-6 19
CASSVQEDYEQYF TRBJ2-7 TRBV7-6 13
CASSGAGAGADTQYF TRBJ2-3 TRBV6-6 15
CAWKGSGPPETQYF TRBJ2-5 TRBV30 14
CASSRRTGGTNEKLFF TRBJ1-4 TRBV7-9 16
CASSDRVTRYEQYF TRBJ2-7 TRBV28 14
CASSLSTASYEQYF TRBJ2-7 TRBV4-3 14
CASSRDILNYGYTF TRBJ1-2 TRBV7-9 14
CASSTLTSYEQYF TRBJ2-7 TRBV19 13
CASSGPLAGGGDTQYF TRBJ2-3 TRBV5-1 16
CASSSRQGALNTGELFF TRBJ2-2 TRBV28 17
CASSLEAGESFGFF TRBJ1-1 TRBV5-4 14
CASSSTGRRNEQFF TRBJ2-1 TRBV7-9 14
CSSTVHNYGYTF TRBJ1-2 TRBV7-9 12
CASRRTGENTEAFF TRBJ1-1 TRBV6-6 14
CASSLEGAGGTEAFF TRBJ1-1 TRBV11-2 15
CASSQPDRGQGELFF TRBJ2-2 TRBV4-1 15
CATDRLSGELFF TRBJ2-2 TRBV28 12
CASSYGQGRTGELFF TRBJ2-2 TRBV7-9 15
CAWSVLPLAGGLTYEQYF NA TRBV30 18
CSGAGGRSADTQYF TRBJ2-3 TRBV29-1 14
CASSWGLDYGYTF TRBJ1-2 TRBV6-1 13
CASSLSTSGYEQYF TRBJ2-7 TRBV27 14
CASSQDTAGNTEAFF TRBJ1-1 TRBV4-3 15
CAWSERRGRAAPLHF TRBJ1-6 TRBV30 15
CASSLGTSSYEQYF TRBJ2-7 TRBV7-6 14